This T cell receptor (beta chain) came from a study of cytomegalovirus exposure and HLA in healthy donors. Notes on the study in general: In a later analysis, TCR beta V- and J-gene trimming was associated with a missense DCLRE1C variant. Immune exposure was documented only through CMV serostatus. Among TCR beta chains of equal frequency, HLA-associated ones were more clonally expanded in a later analysis.

The CDR3 runs 12 residues. The V end lost 5 bases, the J end lost 7 bases, and 12 bases lay between the germline ends. Germline V CDR1 and CDR2: SGHRS, YFSETQ. 13 Jbeta primers and 60 Vbeta primers were used for the PCR. TCRdb's copy holds only in-frame clones and misses some; the assay was immunoSEQ multiplex PCR. With more than 45,000 clones in the sample, the ten largest clones hold 2.1%. Samples came from healthy bone marrow donors. About this clone: Its cognate antigen is unknown.

This chain links TRBV5-1 with TRBJ1-2; D is uncertain. Sequencing used PBMCs. This TCR derives from a woman between 40 and 50 years old in good health and CMV-seronegative. CDR3 in amino acids: CASSREDGGYTF. CDR3 in DNA: TGCGCCAGCAGTAGGGAGGACGGTGGCTACACCTTC.